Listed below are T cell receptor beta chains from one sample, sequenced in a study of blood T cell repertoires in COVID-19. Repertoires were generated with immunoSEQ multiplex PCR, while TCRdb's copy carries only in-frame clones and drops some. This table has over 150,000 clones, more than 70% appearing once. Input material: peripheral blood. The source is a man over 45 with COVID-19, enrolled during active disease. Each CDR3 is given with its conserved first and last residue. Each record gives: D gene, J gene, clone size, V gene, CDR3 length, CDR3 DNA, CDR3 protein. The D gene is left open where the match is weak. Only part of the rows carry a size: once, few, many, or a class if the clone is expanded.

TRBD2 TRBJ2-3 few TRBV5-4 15 TGTGCCAGCAGCTTCGGTAGCGGGAGAACAGATACGCAGTATTTT CASSFGSGRTDTQYF
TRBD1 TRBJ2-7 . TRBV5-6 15 TGTGCCAGCAGCTCGGCGGGACAGGGTTTCTACGAGCAGTACTTC CASSSAGQGFYEQYF
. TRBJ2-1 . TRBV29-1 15 TGCAGCGTTGGTACTAGCAGGAGCTCCTACAATGAGCAGTTCTTC CSVGTSRSSYNEQFF
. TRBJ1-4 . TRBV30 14 TGTGCCTGGAAGGTGGGCCGGGGTAATGAAAAACTGTTTTTT CAWKVGRGNEKLFF
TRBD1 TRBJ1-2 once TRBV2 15 TGTGCCAGCAGGGCGGGACAGGGGGCTTACTATGGCTACACCTTC CASRAGQGAYYGYTF
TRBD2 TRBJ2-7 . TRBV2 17 TGTGCCAGCAGAAGGACTAGCGGGAGGGCTGTGGCCTACGAGCAGTACTTC CASRRTSGRAVAYEQYF
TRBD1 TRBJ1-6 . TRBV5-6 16 TGTGCCAGCAGCCGGTTGGAGGGGGCTATTAATTCACCCCTCCACTTT CASSRLEGAINSPLHF
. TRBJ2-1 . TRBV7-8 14 TGTGCCAGCAGCTTAGCGGGAACGGGGAATGAGCAGTTCTTC CASSLAGTGNEQFF
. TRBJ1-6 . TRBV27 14 TGTGCCAGCAGTTTCGGAGGGAGGAATTCACCCCTCCACTTT CASSFGGRNSPLHF
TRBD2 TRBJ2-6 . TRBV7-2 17 TGTGCCAGCAGCCGTAAGCTAGCGGGGGCTGGGGCCAACGTCCTGACTTTC CASSRKLAGAGANVLTF